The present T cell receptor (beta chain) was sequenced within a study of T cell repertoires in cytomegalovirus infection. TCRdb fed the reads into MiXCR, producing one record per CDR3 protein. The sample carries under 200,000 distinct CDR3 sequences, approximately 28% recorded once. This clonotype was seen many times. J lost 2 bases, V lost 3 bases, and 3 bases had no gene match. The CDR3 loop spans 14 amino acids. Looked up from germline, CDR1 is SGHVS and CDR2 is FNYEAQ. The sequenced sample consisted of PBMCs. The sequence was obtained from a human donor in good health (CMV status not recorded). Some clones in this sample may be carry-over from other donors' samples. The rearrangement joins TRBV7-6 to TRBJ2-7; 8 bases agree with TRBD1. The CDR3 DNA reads TGTGCCAGCAGCTTTAGGACAGGGCCCTACGAGCAGTACTTC. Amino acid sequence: CASSFRTGPYEQYF.